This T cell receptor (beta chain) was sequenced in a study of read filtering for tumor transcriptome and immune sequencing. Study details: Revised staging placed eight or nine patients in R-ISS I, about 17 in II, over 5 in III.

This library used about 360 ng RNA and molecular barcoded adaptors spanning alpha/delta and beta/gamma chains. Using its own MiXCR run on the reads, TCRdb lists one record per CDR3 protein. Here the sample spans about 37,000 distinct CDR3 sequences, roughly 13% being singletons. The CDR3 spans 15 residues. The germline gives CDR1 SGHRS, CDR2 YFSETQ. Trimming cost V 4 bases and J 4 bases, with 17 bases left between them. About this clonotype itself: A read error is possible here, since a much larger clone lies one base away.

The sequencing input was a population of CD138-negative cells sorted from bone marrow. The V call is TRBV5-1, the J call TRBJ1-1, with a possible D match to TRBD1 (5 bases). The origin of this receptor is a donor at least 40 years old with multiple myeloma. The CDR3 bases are TGCGCCAGCAGCATAGGCGGCGTGGGACGCACTGAAGCTTTCTTT. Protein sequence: CASSIGGVGRTEAFF.